The entry that follows covers one T cell receptor beta chain sequence. Antigen specificity is unknown. The data were taken from a study of cytomegalovirus exposure and HLA in healthy donors. General study points: Being productive about 87% or about 30% of the time was typical of most TCR beta V segments in an earlier analysis. In a later analysis, parvovirus B19, influenza, CMV and Epstein-Barr virus appeared linked to several top co-occurrence clusters.

Researchers ran the PCR with 60 Vbeta and 13 Jbeta primers. The protocol was immunoSEQ multiplex PCR, while the TCRdb copy is restricted to in-frame clones and leaves out a portion. The sample includes 200,000 or so clones, 79% of them seen just once. The CDR3 sequence is 14 residues long. Trimming pared 2 bases from V and 2 bases from J, leaving 10 bases between. Per germline, CDR1 SGHDN and CDR2 FVKESK. This sequence was found in a man in his fifties in good health and CMV-seronegative. The rearrangement joins TRBV14 to TRBJ2-7, with D uncertain. The material sequenced was PBMCs. CDR3 sequence: CASSQRLKPYEQYF. In nucleotides, the CDR3 is TGTGCCAGCAGCCAACGACTCAAGCCCTACGAGCAGTACTTC.